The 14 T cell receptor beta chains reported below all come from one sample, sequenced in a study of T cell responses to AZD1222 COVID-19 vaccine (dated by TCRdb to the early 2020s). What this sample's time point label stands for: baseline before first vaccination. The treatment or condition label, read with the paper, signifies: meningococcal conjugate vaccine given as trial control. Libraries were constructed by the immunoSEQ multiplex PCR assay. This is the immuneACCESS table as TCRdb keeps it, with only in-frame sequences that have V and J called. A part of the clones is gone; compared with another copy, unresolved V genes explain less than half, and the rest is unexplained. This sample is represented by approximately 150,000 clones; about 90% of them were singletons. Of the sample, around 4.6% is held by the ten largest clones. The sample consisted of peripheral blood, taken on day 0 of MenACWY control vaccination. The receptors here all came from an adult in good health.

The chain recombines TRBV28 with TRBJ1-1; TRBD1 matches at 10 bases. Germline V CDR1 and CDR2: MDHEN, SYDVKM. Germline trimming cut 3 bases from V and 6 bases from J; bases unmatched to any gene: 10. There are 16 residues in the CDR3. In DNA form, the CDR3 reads TGTGCCAGCAGTTTTGGTGTCCGGGACAGGGGCCCTGAAGCTTTCTTT. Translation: CASSFGVRDRGPEAFF.

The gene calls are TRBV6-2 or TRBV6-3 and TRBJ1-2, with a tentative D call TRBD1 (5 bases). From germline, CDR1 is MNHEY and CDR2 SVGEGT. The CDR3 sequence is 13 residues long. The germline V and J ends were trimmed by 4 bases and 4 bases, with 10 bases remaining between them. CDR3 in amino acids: CASSSTASYGYTF. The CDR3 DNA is TGTGCCAGCAGTTCGACAGCGAGCTATGGCTACACCTTC.

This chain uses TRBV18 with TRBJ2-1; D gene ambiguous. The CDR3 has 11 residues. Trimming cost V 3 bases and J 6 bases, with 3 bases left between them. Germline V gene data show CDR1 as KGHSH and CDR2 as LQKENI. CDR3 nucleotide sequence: TGTGCCAGCTCACCGAGCAATGAGCAGTTCTTC. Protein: CASSPSNEQFF.

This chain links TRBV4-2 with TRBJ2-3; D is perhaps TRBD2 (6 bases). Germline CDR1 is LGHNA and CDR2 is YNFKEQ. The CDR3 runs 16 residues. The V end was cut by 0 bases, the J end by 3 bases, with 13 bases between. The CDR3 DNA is TGTGCCAGCAGCCAAGACCGAGGAGGGGAGACAGATACGCAGTATTTT. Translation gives CASSQDRGGETDTQYF.

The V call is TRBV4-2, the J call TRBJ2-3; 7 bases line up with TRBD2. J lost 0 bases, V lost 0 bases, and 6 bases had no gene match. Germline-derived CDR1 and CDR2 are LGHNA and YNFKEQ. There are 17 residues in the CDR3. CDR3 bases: TGTGCCAGCAGCCAAGATACGGCTAGCGGTAGCACAGATACGCAGTATTTT. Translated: CASSQDTASGSTDTQYF.

CDR3 sequence: CASSVAGRNTEAFF. Here the CDR3 DNA reads TGTGCCAGCAGCGTAGCTGGCAGGAACACTGAAGCTTTCTTT. The chain couples TRBV9 to TRBJ1-1; D call uncertain. V lost 0 bases, J lost 1 base, and 7 bases lay in between. This CDR3 has 14 amino acids. From germline, CDR1 is SGDLS and CDR2 YYNGEE.

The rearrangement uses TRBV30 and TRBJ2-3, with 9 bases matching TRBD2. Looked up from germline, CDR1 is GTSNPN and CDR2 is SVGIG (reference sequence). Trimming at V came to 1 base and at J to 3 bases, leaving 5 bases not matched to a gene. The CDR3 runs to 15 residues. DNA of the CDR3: TGTGCCTGGAGTGAGGCTAGCGGGAATACAGATACGCAGTATTTT. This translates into CAWSEASGNTDTQYF.

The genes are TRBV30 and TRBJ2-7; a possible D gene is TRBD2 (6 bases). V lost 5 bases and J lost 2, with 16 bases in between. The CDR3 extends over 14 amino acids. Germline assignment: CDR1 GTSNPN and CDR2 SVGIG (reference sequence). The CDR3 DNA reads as TGTGCCTGGTCCCCTTTCGCGGGAACCTACGAGCAGTACTTC. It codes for CAWSPFAGTYEQYF.

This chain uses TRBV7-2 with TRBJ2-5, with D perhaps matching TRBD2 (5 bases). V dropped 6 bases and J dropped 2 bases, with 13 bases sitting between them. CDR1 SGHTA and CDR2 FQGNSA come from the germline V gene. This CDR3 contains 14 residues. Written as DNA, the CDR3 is TGTGCCAGCAGTCTTTCCGGGGAACAAGAGACCCAGTACTTC. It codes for CASSLSGEQETQYF.

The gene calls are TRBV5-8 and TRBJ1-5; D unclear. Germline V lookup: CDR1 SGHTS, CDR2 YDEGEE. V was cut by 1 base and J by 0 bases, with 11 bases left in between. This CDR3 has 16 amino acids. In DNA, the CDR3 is TGTGCCAGCAGCTTGTCGAGGAGTTATAGCAATCAGCCCCAGCATTTT. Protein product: CASSLSRSYSNQPQHF.

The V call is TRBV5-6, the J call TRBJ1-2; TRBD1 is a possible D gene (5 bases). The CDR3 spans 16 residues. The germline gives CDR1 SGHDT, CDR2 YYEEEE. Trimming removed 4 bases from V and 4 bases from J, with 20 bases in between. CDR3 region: CASSPEPRATPYGYTF. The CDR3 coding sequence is TGTGCCAGCAGCCCCGAGCCCAGGGCCACACCCTATGGCTACACCTTC.

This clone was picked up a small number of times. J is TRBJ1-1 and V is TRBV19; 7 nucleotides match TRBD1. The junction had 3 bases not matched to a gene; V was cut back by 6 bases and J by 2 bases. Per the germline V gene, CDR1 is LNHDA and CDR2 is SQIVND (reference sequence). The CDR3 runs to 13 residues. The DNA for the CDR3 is TGTGCCAGTAGACAGGGGCCTAACACTGAAGCTTTCTTT. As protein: CASRQGPNTEAFF.

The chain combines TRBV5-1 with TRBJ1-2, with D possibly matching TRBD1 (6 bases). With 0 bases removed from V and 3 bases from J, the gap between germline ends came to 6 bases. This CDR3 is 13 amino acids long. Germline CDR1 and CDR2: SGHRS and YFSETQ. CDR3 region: CASSLDRDYGYTF. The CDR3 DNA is TGCGCCAGCAGCTTGGACAGGGACTATGGCTACACCTTC.

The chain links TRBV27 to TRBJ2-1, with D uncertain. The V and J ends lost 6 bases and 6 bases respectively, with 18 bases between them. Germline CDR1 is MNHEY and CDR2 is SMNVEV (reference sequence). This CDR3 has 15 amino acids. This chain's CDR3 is CASSLYIGDGNEQFF. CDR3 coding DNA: TGTGCCAGCAGCCTCTACATCGGCGACGGCAATGAGCAGTTCTTC.